Listed below are T cell receptor beta chains from one sample, sequenced in a study of CD8+ T cells in alopecia areata. Using immunoSEQ multiplex PCR, the repertoire was profiled, and TCRdb retains in-frame clones only, with some absent. This sample has hundreds of thousands of clones, with roughly 60% found just once. Source: CD4+ T cells sorted from blood, taken at week 24, from a patient treated with tofacitinib. All receptors derive from a human donor with alopecia areata. CDR3s include the opening cysteine and the closing phenylalanine or tryptophan. D genes are given only for firm matches. For some rows the clone size is stated as once, few or many, or as a class when expanded; others skip it.

clone_size j_call d_call v_call cdr3_nt cdr3_aa
. TRBJ2-5 . TRBV27 TGTGCCAGCAGTTCGCGGAAGGAGACCCAGTACTTC CASSSRKETQYF
. TRBJ1-5 . TRBV11-2 TGTGCCAGCAGCTCCACGGACGGCTATCAGCCCCAGCATTTT CASSSTDGYQPQHF
. TRBJ1-2 . TRBV18 TGTGCCAGCTCACCAAAGACAGCAAACTATGGCTACACCTTC CASSPKTANYGYTF
. TRBJ1-3 . TRBV7-9 TGTGCCAGCAGTCCCATTAGAAACCCTGGAAACACCATATATTTT CASSPIRNPGNTIYF
. TRBJ2-4 TRBD1 TRBV27 TGTGCCAGCAGTCCAGGACAGGCTCTAGCCAAAAACATTCAGTACTTC CASSPGQALAKNIQYF
. TRBJ2-5 . TRBV4-1 TGCGCCAGCAGCCTGGGACCTATTCAAGAGACCCAGTACTTC CASSLGPIQETQYF
few TRBJ2-5 TRBD1 TRBV29-1 TGCAGCGTTGACGGAGGGACAGGGGGAGAGACCCAGTACTTC CSVDGGTGGETQYF
. TRBJ1-2 . TRBV7-3 TGTGCCAGCAGCTCGGCGGGACAAGGCTATGGCTACACCTTC CASSSAGQGYGYTF
. TRBJ1-2 . TRBV28 TGTGCCAGCAGCCTAGATGGCCTTCCTTACTATGGCTACACCTTC CASSLDGLPYYGYTF
. TRBJ1-2 . TRBV18 TGTGCCAGCACCCAGGACCTACAAGACAACTATGGCTACACCTTC CASTQDLQDNYGYTF
few TRBJ2-1 . TRBV7-2 TGTGCCAGCAGCCCCTTAGTTGAGCAGTTCTTC CASSPLVEQFF
once TRBJ1-1 . TRBV25-1 TGTGCCAGCAGCTTGAACACTGAAGCTTTCTTT CASSLNTEAFF
. TRBJ1-6 . TRBV30 TGTGCCGGGCGGGACTTCACTAATTCACCCCTCCACTTT CAGRDFTNSPLHF
. TRBJ1-6 TRBD1 TRBV5-1 TGCGCCAGCAGACCAGAACAGGGGGCGGCTTCACCCCTCCACTTT CASRPEQGAASPLHF
. TRBJ1-1 . TRBV28 TGTGCCAGCAGTTTCGGACGAAGAGGCACTGAAGCTTTCTTT CASSFGRRGTEAFF
. TRBJ1-1 . TRBV5-1 TGCGCCAGCAGCTTGGCGCAGGGGTACACTGAAGCTTTCTTT CASSLAQGYTEAFF
. TRBJ2-3 . TRBV2 TGTGCCAGCAGTGAGTTGAGGACAGCTAGCACAGATACGCAGTATTTT CASSELRTASTDTQYF
once TRBJ2-5 . TRBV9 TGTGCCAGCAGCGTAGCCCTAGGACAGTTAGAGACCCAGTACTTC CASSVALGQLETQYF
. TRBJ1-6 . TRBV30 TGTGCCTGGAGTGTAGGGACGGAGAATTCACCCCTCCACTTT CAWSVGTENSPLHF
. TRBJ1-1 . TRBV29-1 TGCAGCGTTGATGGGAGAACAGTTACTCAAACTGAAGCTTTCTTT CSVDGRTVTQTEAFF
. TRBJ2-1 . TRBV19 TGTGCCAGTAGTTCCCTGACTCTCCTAGGGGACAATGAGCAGTTCTTC CASSSLTLLGDNEQFF
. TRBJ2-3 . TRBV5-1 TGCGCCAGCTCCAGGTTGGAGACGAGCACAGATACGCAGTATTTT CASSRLETSTDTQYF
few TRBJ1-1 TRBD1 TRBV10-3 TGTGCCATCACCCAGGGACAGGCCGCCAACACTGAAGCTTTCTTT CAITQGQAANTEAFF
few TRBJ1-3 . TRBV27 TGTGCCAGCAGTCCGCAAAACTCTGGAAACACCATATATTTT CASSPQNSGNTIYF
. TRBJ2-1 . TRBV5-1 TGCGCCAGCAGCCCGACCCAGACCTACAATGAGCAGTTCTTC CASSPTQTYNEQFF
. TRBJ1-3 . TRBV5-6 TGTGCCAGCAGCTTGGCACGGTACTCTTTCTCTGGAAACACCATATATTTT CASSLARYSFSGNTIYF
few TRBJ1-5 . TRBV2 TGTGCCAGCACGAGGGGAGGCAATCAGCCCCAGCATTTT CASTRGGNQPQHF
. TRBJ1-6 . TRBV27 TGTGCCAGCAGTTTATCCCGACGAAATTCACCCCTCCACTTT CASSLSRRNSPLHF
. TRBJ2-5 . TRBV11-2 TGTGCCAGCAGCTTAGTGCAGGGACAAGAGACCCAGTACTTC CASSLVQGQETQYF
. TRBJ2-7 TRBD2 TRBV7-2 TGTGCCAGCAGCTTAGAATGGTTTCGGAGCGGGGTATTCTACGAGCAGTACTTC CASSLEWFRSGVFYEQYF
few TRBJ2-6 . TRBV7-6 TGTGCCAGCAGCCCCCGTATGGGGAACTCTGGGGCCAACGTCCTGACTTTC CASSPRMGNSGANVLTF
. TRBJ1-2 . TRBV30 TGTGCCTGGAGACGATTGGCGATATATGGCTACACCTTC CAWRRLAIYGYTF
. TRBJ1-5 . TRBV2 TGTGCCAGCAGTGTAGGCGGACAGCCCGTTGGGCCCCAGCATTTT CASSVGGQPVGPQHF
. TRBJ2-1 TRBD2 TRBV30 TGTGCCTGGAGTAAATTCCTAGCGGGGGGCCAAGAGCAGTTCTTC CAWSKFLAGGQEQFF
. TRBJ2-5 TRBD2 TRBV29-1 TGCAGCGATCCCGGGACTAGTGGAGAGACCCAGTACTTC CSDPGTSGETQYF
. TRBJ1-2 . TRBV1 TGCACCAGCAGCCAAGATGGGGGCCGGGAAGATGGCTACACCTTC CTSSQDGGREDGYTF
. TRBJ2-7 TRBD2 TRBV4-1 TGCGCCAGCAGCCTAAGATGGTTACGAGCGGGGTTGGCTCCCTACGAGCAGTACTTC CASSLRWLRAGLAPYEQYF
. TRBJ2-1 . TRBV30 TGTGCCTGGACCGGGGGCCCTTGGAATGAGCAGTTCTTC CAWTGGPWNEQFF
. TRBJ2-2 . TRBV5-1 TGCGCCAGCAGCTTGGACGGCACCGGGGAGCTGTTTTTT CASSLDGTGELFF
few TRBJ2-6 . TRBV19 TGTGCCAGTAGTATACCGGGGGCCAACGTCCTGACTTTC CASSIPGANVLTF
few TRBJ2-7 . TRBV6-1 TGTGCCAGCAGATCCCAGGGAAGCTCCTACGAGCAGTACTTC CASRSQGSSYEQYF
. TRBJ2-3 TRBD2 TRBV25-1 TGTGCCAGCAGTGAGAGCCGGGGGGTGCGGAGCACAGATACGCAGTATTTT CASSESRGVRSTDTQYF
. TRBJ2-7 TRBD2 TRBV29-1 TGCAGCGTTGTGGTAGGAGGGGAGGGCGAGCAGTACTTC CSVVVGGEGEQYF
. TRBJ2-2 . TRBV7-9 TGTGCCAGCAGTCTATACACCGGGGAGCTGTTTTTT CASSLYTGELFF
few TRBJ1-4 . TRBV6-6 TGTGCCAGCAGTGAGGGATCAGGCGATAATGAAAAACTGTTTTTT CASSEGSGDNEKLFF